This T cell receptor beta chain was captured by sequencing in a study of cytomegalovirus exposure and HLA in healthy donors. Primers for the PCR totalled 60 Vbeta and 13 Jbeta. Only in-frame clones appear in the TCRdb table, and some are missing; sequencing was by immunoSEQ multiplex PCR. The table records 150,000 to 200,000 clones, around 86% of them present only once. V lost 8 bases and J 5 bases, leaving 21 bases between the germline ends. Germline-derived CDR1 and CDR2 are MNHNY and SVGAGI (reference sequence). The CDR3 covers 15 residues. V gene TRBV6-6 combines with J gene TRBJ1-1; TRBD1 is a possible D gene (6 bases). The sample consisted of PBMCs. The clonotype was recovered from a man between 45 and 60 years old in good health and CMV-seronegative. The CDR3 is CASSGQVYRGTEAFF. The CDR3 DNA reads TGTGCCAGCTCGGGACAAGTCTACCGAGGAACTGAAGCTTTCTTT.